Only a few counts were recorded for the clone carrying this TCR beta chain. As yet, its antigen is unknown. The germline CDR1 and CDR2 sequences are MNHNS and SASEGT. The CDR3 consists of 16 residues. V was trimmed by 4 bases and J by 2 bases, leaving 16 bases between them. This entry is derived from a study of cytomegalovirus exposure and HLA in healthy donors. Background on the study: Earlier findings included roughly 100 million unique TCR beta sequences obtained from roughly 200 million T cells. Study-wide points: CMV serostatus was the sole immune exposure data available. An ancestry cluster, one associated with Asian ancestry, reportedly showed fewer N-insertions than the approximately 670-donor mean in a later analysis. Previous analysis showed most TCR beta V segments were productive about 90% or about 30% of the time.

In the PCR, 60 Vbeta and 13 Jbeta primers were used. This table comes from immunoSEQ multiplex PCR, and its TCRdb copy is limited to in-frame clones, with some not included. The table has about 160,000 clones, about 80% seen once. The sequenced sample consisted of PBMCs. The chain couples TRBV6-1 to TRBJ2-3, with D possibly being TRBD2 (7 bases). The receptor comes from a man between 18 and 29 years old in good health and CMV-seropositive. The CDR3 protein is CASSGGLVGATDTQYF. The CDR3 nucleotides read TGTGCCAGCAGTGGCGGACTAGTGGGGGCCACAGATACGCAGTATTTT.